Shown below are 23 T cell receptor beta chains from a single sample sequenced in a study of immune heterogeneity within non-small cell lung tumors. Bulk tumor genomic DNA was the template, and each sample received around 560 ng. Several far-apart biopsies were taken per primary tumor during surgery. Curative surgery was undertaken by patients, who had untreated, newly diagnosed non-small cell lung cancer. A first 10-cycle multiplex round used 32 V-gene and 13 J-gene primers on TCR beta CDR3. TCRdb called the multiplex PCR reads again in MiXCR, with one record for every CDR3 protein. Counted here are approximately 5,000 distinct CDR3 sequences, less than 25% occurring once; the ten biggest clones make up about a tenth. Sequencing was carried out using lung tumor tissue. Source of these receptors: a man aged 60-69 years with non-small cell lung cancer.

The V call is TRBV20-1, the J call TRBJ2-1, with 8 nucleotides matching TRBD2. The V gene end was trimmed by 1 base and the J gene end by 8 bases; junction bases not matched to a gene: 10. Germline CDR1 and CDR2: DFQATT and SNEGSKA (reference sequence). The CDR3 is 15 residues long. The CDR3 loop is CSARGMAGGGHEQFF. In DNA, the CDR3 is TGCAGTGCTAGAGGTATGGCGGGAGGTGGCCATGAGCAGTTCTTC.

Comments on this clonotype: This may come from a read error, since a much larger clone is one base off. The chain employs TRBV5-1 and TRBJ2-1; D is possibly TRBD1 or TRBD2 (5 bases each). Germline CDR1 SGHRS, CDR2 YFSETQ. This CDR3 comprises 18 residues. CDR3 nucleotide sequence: TGCGCCAGAAGCTCGGGCCTGACTAAGGGGAGCTCCTACAATGAGCAGTTCTTC. Encoded protein: CARSSGLTKGSSYNEQFF.

This clonotype was seen more than once but under ten times. The gene calls are TRBV7-2 and TRBJ1-1; weak D call: TRBD1 (5 bases). CDR1 and CDR2 (germline): SGHTA, FQGNSA. The CDR3 runs 14 residues. Trimming took 5 bases from V and 4 from J, leaving 14 bases between them. CDR3 region: CASSPGLRGTEAFF. CDR3 coding DNA: TGTGCCAGCAGCCCAGGGTTACGGGGCACTGAAGCTTTCTTT.

By sample share, this clonotype is medium-sized. V usage is TRBV5-1 and J usage is TRBJ1-1, with D hard to call. Between the trimmed V and J ends, which lost 4 bases and 1 base, there was a span of 11 bases. Looked up from germline, CDR1 is SGHRS and CDR2 is YFSETQ. This CDR3 has 14 residues. Written as DNA, the CDR3 is TGCGCCAGCAGCCCTAGGACCCAGAACACTGAAGCTTTCTTT. Its translation is CASSPRTQNTEAFF.

This clonotype has a handful of counts. V and J are TRBV10-1 and TRBJ2-5; D possibly corresponds to TRBD1 (5 bases). The CDR3 consists of 13 residues. Trimming removed 2 bases from V and 5 bases from J, with 9 bases in between. CDR1 and CDR2 from the germline V gene are WNHNN and SYGVQD (reference sequence). DNA for the CDR3: TGCGCCAGCAGTGAGGGGGCTCGTGAGACCCAGTACTTC. Protein product: CASSEGARETQYF.

Remarks on this clonotype: One end of the junction varies from germline; a read error may be responsible. As DNA, the CDR3 is TGCAGCGTTGAAGATTGGAGGGGCCAAGGGAGCGGGGGGCTGTTTTTT. Its translation: CSVEDWRGQGSGGLFF. This chain uses TRBV29-1 with TRBJ2-2; 8 bases fit TRBD2. This CDR3 has 16 residues. Per the germline V gene, CDR1 is SQVTM and CDR2 is ANQGSEA.

By its share, this clonotype is medium-sized. CDR3 DNA: TGTGCCAGTAGCCCCCCAGCGGGAGGAACCGGCGAGCAGTACTTC. Protein: CASSPPAGGTGEQYF. V and J are TRBV19 and TRBJ2-7; the match to TRBD2 covers 9 bases. V was clipped by 6 bases and J by 6 bases; unmatched bases: 12. Germline V gene data show CDR1 as LNHDA and CDR2 as SQIVND (reference sequence). The CDR3 has 15 amino acids.

This clonotype was detected only a few times. The chain links TRBV20-1 to TRBJ2-5; D ambiguous. Germline-derived CDR1 and CDR2 are DFQATT and SNEGSKA (reference sequence). V lost 5 bases and J lost 5, with 24 bases in between. CDR3 length: 16 amino acids. CDR3 sequence reads: CSAPPRPGTQAETQYF. The CDR3 DNA sequence: TGCAGTGCTCCCCCCCGGCCCGGAACCCAGGCCGAGACCCAGTACTTC.

The chain combines TRBV7-2 with TRBJ2-7, with D hard to call. The V gene lost 6 bases and the J gene lost 5 bases, with 11 bases spanning the gap. This CDR3 spans 12 amino acids. CDR1 and CDR2 from the germline V gene are SGHTA and FQGNSA. The CDR3 is CASSRIRNEQYF. In DNA, the CDR3 is TGTGCCAGCAGTCGGATAAGGAACGAGCAGTACTTC.

By sample share, this clonotype is medium-sized. The V call is TRBV28, the J call TRBJ2-7; 10 bases align to TRBD2. This CDR3 has 14 amino acids. V lost 8 bases, J lost 0 bases, and 4 bases stayed unmatched. From germline, CDR1 is MDHEN and CDR2 SYDVKM. CDR3 sequence (DNA): TGTGCCAGCCATACTAGCGGGAACTCCTACGAGCAGTACTTC. Its protein product is CASHTSGNSYEQYF. Looking up the rest from reference TRBV28 and TRBJ2-7 gives the full variable domain: DVKVTQSSRYLVKRTGEKVFLECVQDMDHENMFWYRQDPGLGLRLIYFSYDVKMKEKGDIPEGYSVSREKKERFSLILESASTNQTSMYLCASHTSGNSYEQYFGPGTRLTVT.

This clonotype was observed a few times. This rearrangement joins TRBV27 to TRBJ2-1; no clear D. Germline V CDR1 and CDR2: MNHEY, SMNVEV (reference sequence). V was clipped by 1 base and J by 0 bases, with 10 bases between them. The CDR3 totals 16 residues. The CDR3 spells CASSLFGRTSYNEQFF. CDR3 sequence (DNA): TGTGCCAGCAGTTTATTCGGGCGTACCTCCTACAATGAGCAGTTCTTC.

The CDR3 DNA reads TGCGCCAGCAGCTTGGAGGCGGGAACGTACACCGGGGAGCTGTTTTTT. Its translation: CASSLEAGTYTGELFF. The genes are TRBV5-1 and TRBJ2-2, with D possibly TRBD2 on 6 matching bases. Germline CDR1 SGHRS, CDR2 YFSETQ. The CDR3 covers 16 residues. V was clipped by 0 bases and J by 3 bases, with 12 bases between them.

The rearrangement uses TRBV29-1 and TRBJ1-3; the D is unclear. Germline V gene lookup returns CDR1 SQVTM and CDR2 ANQGSEA. CDR3 length: 12 residues. The V end was cut by 4 bases, the J end by 4 bases, with 8 bases between. The CDR3, as DNA: TGCAGCGTTGTGTCGGGAGGAAACACCATATATTTT. It codes for CSVVSGGNTIYF. Looking up the rest from reference TRBV29-1 and TRBJ1-3 gives the full variable domain: SAVISQKPSRDICQRGTSLTIQCQVDSQVTMMFWYRQQPGQSLTLIATANQGSEATYESGFVIDKFPISRPNLTFSTLTVSNMSPEDSSIYLCSVVSGGNTIYFGEGSWLTVV.

This clonotype was picked up a small number of times. This rearrangement joins TRBV3-1 to TRBJ2-7; 9 bases map to TRBD2. Germline CDR1 and CDR2: LGHDT and YNNKEL (reference sequence). The CDR3 covers 15 residues. V trimming: 0 bases; J trimming: 6 bases; junction bases outside the gene matches: 6. The CDR3 DNA reads TGTGCCAGCAGCCAAGAATACGGCGGGAGGGCCGAGCAGTACTTC. Protein: CASSQEYGGRAEQYF.

This clonotype showed up just a few times. The rearrangement links TRBV2 to TRBJ1-5; no clear D. There are 14 residues in the CDR3. V was pared by 4 bases and J by 7 bases, with 14 bases between. Germline lookup yields CDR1 SNHLY and CDR2 FYNNEI. The CDR3 nucleotides read TGTGCCAGCAGTGGAGAACCTCGGGGACAGCCCCAGCATTTT. Its protein product is CASSGEPRGQPQHF. Together with reference TRBV2 and TRBJ1-5, the CDR3 gives the full variable domain: EPEVTQTPSHQVTQMGQEVILRCVPISNHLYFYWYRQILGQKVEFLVSFYNNEISEKSEIFDDQFSVERPDGSNFTLKIRSTKLEDSAMYFCASSGEPRGQPQHFGDGTRLSIL.

Notes on this clonotype: The junction and the germline gene differ at one end; a read error may be behind it. The rearrangement joins TRBV30 to TRBJ2-1, with D hard to call. In germline, CDR1 is GTSNPN, CDR2 SVGIG (reference sequence). There are 11 residues in the CDR3. CDR3 region: CAWSFDNERFF. In DNA form, the CDR3 reads TGTGCCTGGAGTTTCGACAATGAGCGGTTCTTC.

This clonotype was counted a few times. This chain links TRBV20-1 with TRBJ2-1, with 10 bases aligning to TRBD2. Germline V gene sequence: CDR1 DFQATT, CDR2 SNEGSKA (reference sequence). V trimming: 0 bases; J trimming: 6 bases; junction bases outside the gene matches: 5. This CDR3 has 15 amino acids. In nucleotides, the CDR3 is TGCAGTGCTAGAGATGGACCTAGCGGGAGCAATGAGCAGTTCTTC. This gives the protein CSARDGPSGSNEQFF.

This clonotype was counted between two and nine times. The chain couples TRBV7-8 to TRBJ2-3, with a weak D call TRBD1 (5 bases). The CDR3 has 17 amino acids. Trimming pared 3 bases from V and 0 bases from J, leaving 16 bases between. Germline V CDR1 and CDR2: SGHVS, FQNEAQ. In nucleotides, the CDR3 is TGTGCCAGCAGCTTTCCGAGACGACAGCCTAGCACAGATACGCAGTATTTT. Residues: CASSFPRRQPSTDTQYF.

The V gene is TRBV6-2 or TRBV6-3, the J gene TRBJ2-5; 7 bases map to TRBD2. Trimming cost V 2 bases and J 1 base; bases outside gene matches: 7. The CDR3 spans 16 residues. The germline CDR1 and CDR2 sequences are MNHEY and SVGEGT. The CDR3 DNA reads TGTGCCAGCAGTTACGTCCAGGGAGGGACCCAAGAGACCCAGTACTTC. Translating it yields CASSYVQGGTQETQYF.

The chain carries TRBV30 and TRBJ1-4; D is possibly TRBD1 (6 bases). The germline V and J ends were trimmed by 0 bases and 8 bases, with 13 bases remaining between them. Germline-derived CDR1 and CDR2 are GTSNPN and SVGIG (reference sequence). The CDR3 runs 14 residues. The CDR3 sequence is CAWSVTGPREKLFF. The CDR3 DNA reads TGTGCCTGGAGTGTAACAGGGCCAAGAGAAAAACTGTTTTTT.

The chain is built from TRBV20-1 and TRBJ2-1; 7 bases match TRBD2. The CDR3 covers 14 residues. CDR1 DFQATT and CDR2 SNEGSKA come from the germline V gene (reference sequence). After removal of 5 bases from V and 5 bases from J, the junction contained 9 bases not matched to a gene. CDR3 loop: CSAPAGVMDNEQFF. The CDR3 nucleotides are TGCAGTGCTCCTGCGGGAGTGATGGACAATGAGCAGTTCTTC.

Sample share makes this clonotype medium-sized (0.01 to 0.1%). The chain employs TRBV27 and TRBJ2-7, with TRBD1 matching 11 bases. Trimming took 1 base from V and 6 from J; bases not matched to a gene: 8. Germline V gene sequence: CDR1 MNHEY, CDR2 SMNVEV (reference sequence). The CDR3 is 16 residues long. The CDR3 nucleotides are TGTGCCAGCAGTTTATGGGTCGGACAGGGGGCAAGCGAGCAGTACTTC. It specifies CASSLWVGQGASEQYF.

By proportion, this clonotype is large. The chain is built from TRBV30 and TRBJ2-7, with D possibly TRBD1 on 6 matching bases. Trimming cost V 2 bases and J 0 bases, with 8 bases left between them. Germline loops: CDR1 GTSNPN, CDR2 SVGIG (reference sequence). This CDR3 region has 13 residues. The CDR3 sequence is CAWSLGASYEQYF. The CDR3 DNA reads TGTGCCTGGAGTTTGGGGGCCTCCTACGAGCAGTACTTC.